One and the same sample provided the 10 T cell receptor beta chains below, sequenced in a study of blood T cell repertoires in COVID-19. The data were produced by immunoSEQ multiplex PCR, yet TCRdb's version contains in-frame clones alone and is incomplete. Altogether around 21,000 clones are present, approximately 85% being singletons, with the ten largest covering approximately 53%. The sample consisted of peripheral blood. The receptors were gathered from an elderly man with acute or convalescent COVID-19.

The chain carries TRBV7-8 and TRBJ2-2; 10 bases match TRBD1. The V gene's germline CDR1 is SGHVS and CDR2 FQNEAQ. The CDR3 sequence is 15 residues long. V shed 5 bases, J shed 2 bases, and the junction held 2 bases outside the gene matches. CDR3 DNA: TGTGCCAGCAGCCGGACAGGGGGTAACACCGGGGAGCTGTTTTTT. Its protein is CASSRTGGNTGELFF.

J is TRBJ2-3 and V is TRBV6-4, with 10 bases aligning to TRBD2. This CDR3 region has 17 residues. The germline gives CDR1 MRHNA, CDR2 SNTAGT. V lost 6 bases, J lost 3 bases, and 12 bases stayed unmatched. The CDR3 here is CASSPGLAGESTDTQYF. As DNA, the CDR3 is TGTGCCAGCAGCCCGGGCCTAGCGGGAGAATCGACAGATACGCAGTATTTT.

This sequence joins TRBV7-2 and TRBJ1-1; 10 bases line up with TRBD1. Germline V gene data show CDR1 as SGHTA and CDR2 as FQGNSA. V lost 5 bases to trimming and J lost 5 bases; unmatched junction nucleotides: 11. The CDR3 totals 16 residues. CDR3 residues: CASSTPTGGAGTEAFF. In DNA form, the CDR3 reads TGTGCCAGCAGCACCCCGACAGGGGGCGCCGGTACTGAAGCTTTCTTT.

The chain is built from TRBV28 and TRBJ1-4; 8 bases line up with TRBD1. This CDR3 has 19 residues. The germline gives CDR1 MDHEN, CDR2 SYDVKM. J gave up 7 bases and V 2 bases, and 18 bases lay outside the gene matches. In DNA, the CDR3 is TGTGCCAGCAGTTTAGGGCCGGGACAGGACGACATTAGTCGTGAAAAACTGTTTTTT. Its translation is CASSLGPGQDDISREKLFF.

This clone showed up just once. The CDR3 is CATSDPNGQGAQEQYV. CDR3 nucleotide sequence: TGTGCCACCAGTGACCCCAACGGACAGGGGGCGCAGGAGCAGTACGTC. The chain employs TRBV24-1 and TRBJ2-7, with 11 bases that match TRBD1. Germline V lookup: CDR1 KGHDR, CDR2 SFDVKD. With V trimmed by 4 bases and J by 7 bases, 11 bases remained unmatched. This CDR3 is built from 16 residues.

This chain uses TRBV27 with TRBJ1-4; D remains unclear. CDR1 MNHEY and CDR2 SMNVEV come from the germline V gene (reference sequence). This CDR3 region has 14 residues. V was pared by 6 bases and J by 8 bases, with 16 bases between. CDR3 sequence: CASSRREAGEKLFF. CDR3 DNA sequence: TGTGCCAGCAGCCGACGGGAGGCCGGCGAAAAACTGTTTTTT.

This clone has just one count. One end of the junction is discordant with germline, which a read error may explain. The chain carries TRBV6-1 and TRBJ1-3; 10 nucleotides align to TRBD1. The CDR3 has 12 amino acids. Germline assignment: CDR1 MNHNS and CDR2 SASEGT. The CDR3 region has the DNA TGTGCCAGCAGTTCTCCTCGACAGGGGGCGGATTTT. This encodes CASSSPRQGADF.

V gene TRBV7-9 combines with J gene TRBJ2-5, with 7 bases fitting TRBD2. J was trimmed by 7 bases and V by 1 base; bases with no gene match: 15. The germline gives CDR1 SEHNR, CDR2 FQNEAQ (reference sequence). The CDR3 has 17 amino acids. The CDR3 here is CASSLVGSGEGVRTQYF. The CDR3 nucleotides are TGTGCCAGCAGCTTAGTAGGTTCGGGGGAGGGCGTGCGGACCCAGTACTTC.

The chain combines TRBV29-1 with TRBJ1-6, with D possibly matching TRBD1 (5 bases). V shed 7 bases and J shed 10 bases, with 17 bases lying between them. The CDR3 has 13 residues. CDR1 and CDR2 (germline): SQVTM, ANQGSEA. In DNA form, the CDR3 reads TGCAGCGCCTCTTCGGGGGGGGAATCACCCCTCCACTTT. Its protein is CSASSGGESPLHF. Drawing the rest from reference TRBV29-1 and TRBJ1-6, the complete variable domain is SAVISQKPSRDICQRGTSLTIQCQVDSQVTMMFWYRQQPGQSLTLIATANQGSEATYESGFVIDKFPISRPNLTFSTLTVSNMSPEDSSIYLCSASSGGESPLHFGNGTRLTVT.

The chain has TRBV2 and TRBJ2-7; D possibly corresponds to TRBD1 (6 bases). The length of the CDR3 is 12 residues. Germline V gives CDR1 SNHLY, CDR2 FYNNEI. The V gene lost 7 bases and the J gene lost 3 bases, with 10 bases spanning the gap. CDR3 bases: TGTGCCAGCAAGTCCAGGGGCTACGAGCAGTACTTC. Protein sequence: CASKSRGYEQYF.